One sample yielded the 21 T cell receptor beta chains listed below, sequenced in a study of T-cell reconstitution after alpha-beta-depleted transplantation in children. The authors prepared the TCRbeta library with unique molecular identifiers. TCRdb reprocessed the PCR reads with MiXCR, giving one entry per CDR3 protein. Of 750,000 to 950,000 distinct CDR3 sequences in the sample, under 20% were seen once. The input for sequencing was PBMCs, mostly from graft donor cells, taken 360 days after TCRalphabeta/CD19-depleted stem cell transplant. The source of these receptors is a male patient younger than 18 who had a stem cell transplant for acute lymphoblastic leukemia, so the T cells may come from the graft donor.

The chain uses TRBV29-1 and TRBJ2-3, with TRBD2 matching 9 bases. V lost 5 bases, J lost 2 bases, and 5 bases stayed unmatched. The CDR3 loop spans 14 amino acids. The V gene's germline CDR1 is SQVTM and CDR2 ANQGSEA. For the CDR3, the DNA is TGCAGCGTTCCTCGCGGGAGGGCCACAGATACGCAGTATTTT. Protein: CSVPRGRATDTQYF.

This clonotype was counted a few times. The CDR3 sequence: CASSKDPRETQYF. CDR3 DNA sequence: TGCGCCAGCAGCAAGGACCCCCGAGAGACCCAGTACTTC. This sequence joins TRBV5-1 and TRBJ2-5; no reliable D call. This CDR3 is 13 amino acids long. The V gene lost 4 bases and the J gene lost 4 bases, with 11 bases spanning the gap. Germline values: CDR1 SGHRS, CDR2 YFSETQ. Using reference TRBV5-1 and TRBJ2-5 for the parts outside the CDR3, the full variable domain is KAGVTQTPRYLIKTRGQQVTLSCSPISGHRSVSWYQQTPGQGLQFLFEYFSETQRNKGNFPGRFSGRQFSNSRSEMNVSTLELGDSALYLCASSKDPRETQYFGPGTRLLVL.

This clonotype was seen a handful of times. The chain employs TRBV7-9 and TRBJ2-7; 9 bases match TRBD1. Germline CDR1 reads SEHNR; CDR2 reads FQNEAQ (reference sequence). V trimming: 10 bases; J trimming: 4 bases; junction bases outside the gene matches: 5. The CDR3 loop spans 12 amino acids. CDR3 DNA: TGTGCCACACAGGGGGCAGAATACGAGCAGTACTTC. It specifies CATQGAEYEQYF. The full variable domain, its missing parts supplied by reference TRBV7-9 and TRBJ2-7, is DTGVSQNPRHKITKRGQNVTFRCDPISEHNRLYWYRQTLGQGPEFLTYFQNEAQLEKSRLLSDRFSAERPKGSFSTLEIQRTEQGDSAMYLCATQGAEYEQYFGPGTRLTVT.

The gene calls are TRBV7-8 and TRBJ2-5, with D possibly being TRBD1 or TRBD2 (5 bases each). The germline CDR1 and CDR2 sequences are SGHVS and FQNEAQ. CDR3 size: 14 residues. The ends were cut back, 5 bases at V and 7 bases at J, with 17 bases in the middle. Here the CDR3 reads CASSPRDPIWTQYF. Written as DNA, the CDR3 is TGTGCCAGCAGCCCCAGGGACCCTATTTGGACCCAGTACTTC.

This clonotype was counted only a few times. The CDR3 DNA follows: TGCAGTGCTGGCCGACTAGCGGGAAGCTCCTACGAGCAGTACTTC. Its translation is CSAGRLAGSSYEQYF. The gene calls are TRBV20-1 and TRBJ2-7; TRBD2 matches 11 bases. This CDR3 is 15 amino acids long. V lost 5 bases, J lost 0 bases, and 6 bases stayed unmatched. CDR1 is DFQATT and CDR2 is SNEGSKA in the germline V gene (reference sequence).

The chain links TRBV3-1 to TRBJ1-2; D gene uncertain. Trimming left V 4 bases short and J 8 bases short, with 17 bases between. This CDR3 has 14 amino acids. Looked up from germline, CDR1 is LGHDT and CDR2 is YNNKEL (reference sequence). The DNA of the CDR3 is TGTGCCAGCAGCCCAGATTGGAGTCTGCGGGGCTACACCTTC. Its translation: CASSPDWSLRGYTF.

The chain employs TRBV13 and TRBJ1-1; D call uncertain. The germline CDR1 and CDR2 sequences are PRHDT and FYEKMQ (reference sequence). Deletions cut 1 base from V and 6 bases from J, with 12 bases between. CDR3 length equals 14 residues. In DNA form, the CDR3 reads TGTGCCAGCAGCTTAGTCTTCGTACGGGCTGAAGCTTTCTTT. It is translated as CASSLVFVRAEAFF.

This clonotype was seen more than once but under ten times. The CDR3 loop reads CASSLRPSGKNTGELFF. DNA for the CDR3: TGTGCCAGCAGCTTAAGGCCTAGCGGAAAGAACACCGGGGAGCTGTTTTTT. The chain carries TRBV7-8 and TRBJ2-2, with 7 bases fitting TRBD2. V was clipped by 2 bases and J by 1 base; unmatched bases: 7. Germline CDR1 and CDR2: SGHVS and FQNEAQ. The CDR3 loop spans 17 amino acids.

This clonotype was seen repeatedly, ten times or more. The V and J genes are TRBV21-1 and TRBJ2-5; the table's D gene call, TRBD2, was not cross checked with the DNA. TRBV21-1 is noted as a pseudogene. The CDR3 extends over 15 amino acids. The CDR3 spells CASSGPSAGGETQYF. Written as DNA, the CDR3 is TGTGCCAGCAGCGGGCCTTCAGCGGGGGGAGAGACCCAGTACTTC.

The table lists this clonotype with a few counts. CDR3 amino acids: CASSPRTPYEQYF. The CDR3 region has the DNA TGCGCCAGCAGCCCCAGGACACCCTACGAGCAGTACTTC. The genes are TRBV4-1 and TRBJ2-7; D perhaps matches TRBD1 (5 bases). Germline V gene data show CDR1 as MGHRA and CDR2 as YSYEKL. The CDR3 covers 13 residues. Trimming left V 4 bases short and J 2 bases short, with 9 bases between.

This clonotype has only a few counts. The V gene is TRBV11-2, the J gene TRBJ2-3; perhaps TRBD1 as D (5 bases). The CDR3 is 15 amino acids. The ends were cut back, 2 bases at V and 2 bases at J, with 11 bases in the middle. CDR1 SGHAT and CDR2 FQNNGV come from the germline V gene. CDR3 DNA sequence: TGTGCCAGCAGCTTAAAGGGGCTATACACAGATACGCAGTATTTT. Protein product: CASSLKGLYTDTQYF.

This clonotype was detected many times. The genes are TRBV20-1 and TRBJ1-2; maybe TRBD1 (5 bases). The CDR3 spans 16 residues. V was cut by 0 bases and J by 8 bases, with 22 bases left in between. Germline CDR1 reads DFQATT; CDR2 reads SNEGSKA (reference sequence). Here the CDR3 reads CSAREALGAGRRGYTF. The CDR3, as DNA: TGCAGTGCTAGAGAGGCCTTAGGGGCAGGGAGGCGAGGCTACACCTTC.

This chain joins TRBV5-1 and TRBJ2-1, with D perhaps TRBD1 or TRBD2 (5 bases each). Trimming removed 7 bases from V and 9 bases from J, with 20 bases in between. The CDR3 sequence is 14 residues long. Germline CDR1 SGHRS, CDR2 YFSETQ. CDR3 amino acids: CASRALEWGSEQFF. CDR3 coding DNA: TGCGCCAGCCGCGCCCTAGAGTGGGGGAGTGAGCAGTTCTTC.

This clonotype was seen a handful of times. The J gene is TRBJ2-1, the V gene TRBV7-3; 9 nucleotides align to TRBD2. The CDR3 has 15 residues. Germline V CDR1 and CDR2: SGHTA, FQGTGA. Trimming at V came to 5 bases and at J to 3 bases, leaving 5 bases not matched to a gene. For the CDR3, the DNA is TGTGCCAGCAGCACGGCGGGAGGGTACTACAATGAGCAGTTCTTC. As protein: CASSTAGGYYNEQFF.

The chain joins TRBV5-1 to TRBJ1-1, with no clear D. CDR1 is SGHRS and CDR2 is YFSETQ in the germline V gene. V lost 6 bases and J lost 1, with 13 bases in between. The CDR3 runs 14 residues. This chain's CDR3 is CASTPLEGNTEAFF. The CDR3 region has the DNA TGCGCCAGCACCCCGCTGGAGGGGAACACTGAAGCTTTCTTT.

This clonotype has just a few counts. The chain is built from TRBV7-9 and TRBJ2-5, with D hard to call. Germline CDR1 and CDR2: SEHNR and FQNEAQ (reference sequence). Between the trimmed V and J ends, which lost 5 bases and 4 bases, there was a span of 11 bases. The CDR3 runs 13 residues. The CDR3 sequence: CASSHDWVETQYF. CDR3 nucleotide sequence: TGTGCCAGCAGCCATGACTGGGTAGAGACCCAGTACTTC.

The chain employs TRBV6-1 and TRBJ2-7; possibly TRBD2 for D (5 bases). V was pared by 4 bases and J by 1 base, with 11 bases between. CDR1 and CDR2 (germline): MNHNS, SASEGT. The CDR3 length is 14 residues. CDR3 coding DNA: TGTGCCAGCAGTGGCCGGGATGCTTCCTACGAGCAGTACTTC. Translating gives CASSGRDASYEQYF.

This clonotype came up many times. The CDR3 protein is CASRLAVLETQYF. Here the CDR3 DNA reads TGCGCCAGCAGACTAGCGGTTTTAGAGACCCAGTACTTC. The chain is built from TRBV5-1 and TRBJ2-5, with 8 bases fitting TRBD2. The CDR3 loop spans 13 amino acids. The ends lost 5 bases at V and 4 bases at J; junction bases unmatched: 4. Per germline, CDR1 SGHRS and CDR2 YFSETQ.

V is TRBV7-7 and J is TRBJ2-5, with 8 bases matching TRBD2. The CDR3 has 15 residues. The J segment lost 3 bases and the V segment lost 5 bases, leaving 8 bases of the junction unmatched. The germline gives CDR1 SSHAT, CDR2 FNYEAQ (reference sequence). CDR3 DNA sequence: TGTGCCAGCAGCCACGGGCGGGGGGACAAAGAGACCCAGTACTTC. This gives the protein CASSHGRGDKETQYF. The whole variable domain, remainder taken from reference TRBV7-7 and TRBJ2-5, is GAGVSQSPRYKVTKRGQDVTLRCDPISSHATLYWYQQALGQGPEFLTYFNYEAQPDKSGLPSDRFSAERPEGSISTLTIQRTEQRDSAMYRCASSHGRGDKETQYFGPGTRLLVL.

For this clonotype: The CDR3 does not end in the conserved phenylalanine or tryptophan, so this is likely a read error. The chain joins TRBV24-1 to TRBJ2-7; 8 bases match TRBD2. This CDR3 region has 16 residues. Germline values: CDR1 KGHDR, CDR2 SFDVKD. V shed 1 base and J 5 bases; nucleotides not matched to a gene: 9. CDR3 residues: CATSDFHSSGSNEQYY. DNA of the CDR3: TGTGCCACCAGTGATTTCCACTCAAGCGGGAGTAACGAGCAGTACTAC.

This clonotype was picked up a small number of times. The chain is built from TRBV27 and TRBJ2-2; 10 bases are shared with TRBD1. The junction had 10 bases not matched to a gene; V was cut back by 6 bases and J by 3 bases. The CDR3 is 17 amino acids. The germline V gene encodes CDR1 MNHEY and CDR2 SMNVEV (reference sequence). CDR3 coding DNA: TGTGCCAGCAGCTGGGGACAGGGGTACATCGACACCGGGGAGCTGTTTTTT. Amino acids: CASSWGQGYIDTGELFF.